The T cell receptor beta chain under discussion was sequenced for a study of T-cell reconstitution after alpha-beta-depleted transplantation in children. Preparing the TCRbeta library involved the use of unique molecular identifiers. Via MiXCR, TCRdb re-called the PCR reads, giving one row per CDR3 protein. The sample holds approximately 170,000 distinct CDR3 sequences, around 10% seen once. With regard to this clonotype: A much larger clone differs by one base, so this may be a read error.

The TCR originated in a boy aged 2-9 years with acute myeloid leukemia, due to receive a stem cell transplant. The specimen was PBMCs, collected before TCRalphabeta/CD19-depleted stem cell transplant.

This CDR3 reads CASSLGLQRPYEQYF. The CDR3 region has the DNA TGTGCCAGCAGCTTAGGGCTACAGAGGCCCTACGAGCAGTACTTC. V is TRBV7-2 and J is TRBJ2-7; D remains ambiguous. The V end was cut by 1 base, the J end by 2 bases, with 12 bases between. The CDR3 runs to 15 residues. Germline V gene data show CDR1 as SGHTA and CDR2 as FQGNSA.